A single sample is the source of the 29 T cell receptor beta chains below, sequenced in a study of blood T cell repertoires in COVID-19. Libraries were prepared by immunoSEQ multiplex PCR; TCRdb keeps only in-frame clonotypes and omits some of them. The profile shows about 190,000 clones, 70% to 90% of them singletons. The specimen was peripheral blood. These receptor sequences come from a woman older than 75 with acute or convalescent COVID-19.

This chain links TRBV2 with TRBJ2-2; 9 bases line up with TRBD2. The CDR3 runs to 15 residues. V lost 6 bases and J lost 4; bases outside the gene matches: 6. Germline assignment: CDR1 SNHLY and CDR2 FYNNEI. Here the CDR3 DNA reads TGTGCCAGCAGACGGCGGGAGGGCACCACCGGGGAGCTGTTTTTT. It yields the protein CASRRREGTTGELFF.

This chain uses TRBV9 with TRBJ1-2; 7 bases fit TRBD1. The CDR3 runs 15 residues. With V trimmed by 0 bases and J by 3 bases, 5 bases remained unmatched. The germline gives CDR1 SGDLS, CDR2 YYNGEE. As DNA, the CDR3 is TGTGCCAGCAGCGTAGGACCCGGACAGGACTATGGCTACACCTTC. It yields the protein CASSVGPGQDYGYTF.

The chain uses TRBV28 and TRBJ2-1; 8 nucleotides align to TRBD2. Trimming removed 4 bases from V and 4 bases from J; junction bases left unmatched: 18. Germline V gene data show CDR1 as MDHEN and CDR2 as SYDVKM. The CDR3 is 19 amino acids. The DNA for the CDR3 is TGTGCCAGCAGTTCTGAGCCTGGTGTAGCGGGAACGAGGTACAATGAGCAGTTCTTC. This codes for CASSSEPGVAGTRYNEQFF.

The V and J genes are TRBV29-1 and TRBJ2-7; TRBD2 aligns across 11 bases. Germline V gene lookup returns CDR1 SQVTM and CDR2 ANQGSEA. The CDR3 runs to 12 residues. V shed 7 bases and J 5 bases; nucleotides not matched to a gene: 4. The CDR3 region has the DNA TGCAGCGGTCAGACTAGCGGGAACGAGCAGTACTTC. This codes for CSGQTSGNEQYF.

The rearrangement joins TRBV7-9 to TRBJ1-3; perhaps TRBD1 as D (6 bases). This CDR3 region has 16 residues. Per germline, CDR1 SEHNR and CDR2 FQNEAQ (reference sequence). Trimming took 5 bases from V and 4 from J, leaving 18 bases between them. CDR3 in DNA: TGTGCCAGCAGCCCTGGGGGCTTGGCTTACGGAAACACCATATATTTT. It codes for CASSPGGLAYGNTIYF.

The chain joins TRBV3-1 (or the pseudogene TRBV3-2) to TRBJ1-5; no reliable D call. Trimming took 4 bases from V and 3 from J, leaving 22 bases between them. Looked up from germline, CDR1 is LGHDT and CDR2 is YNNKEL (reference sequence). The CDR3 is 18 amino acids. CDR3 amino acids: CASSPRPHKDRDNQPQHF. The CDR3 bases are TGTGCCAGCAGCCCCAGACCCCACAAGGATCGGGACAATCAGCCCCAGCATTTT.

The rearrangement links TRBV7-6 to TRBJ2-5, with D perhaps TRBD1 (6 bases). CDR3 length equals 14 residues. CDR1 is SGHVS, CDR2 FNYEAQ, per germline. V lost 2 bases to trimming and J lost 0 bases, with 7 bases between them. The CDR3 is CASSLRDNQETQYF. The CDR3 DNA follows: TGTGCCAGCAGCTTACGGGACAACCAAGAGACCCAGTACTTC.

The V and J genes are TRBV24-1 and TRBJ2-5, with D possibly being TRBD1 (6 bases). Germline CDR1 and CDR2: KGHDR and SFDVKD. The CDR3 runs 18 residues. V was shortened by 2 bases and J by 2 bases, with 20 bases between the two germline ends. The CDR3 region is CATSDSLSHDRPQETQYF. The CDR3 DNA sequence: TGTGCCACCAGTGATTCTCTTTCACACGACAGGCCTCAAGAGACCCAGTACTTC.

J is TRBJ2-1 and V is TRBV7-2, with 9 positions matching TRBD1. Germline V gene sequence: CDR1 SGHTA, CDR2 FQGNSA. The CDR3 contains 16 residues. V was pared by 1 base and J by 8 bases, with 9 bases of the junction left unmatched. The CDR3 DNA sequence: TGTGCCAGCAGCTTAGACAGGGGGCGGGTTGGCGATGAGCAGTTCTTC. It encodes CASSLDRGRVGDEQFF. Filled out from reference TRBV7-2 and TRBJ2-1, the complete variable domain reads GAGVSQSPSNKVTEKGKDVELRCDPISGHTALYWYRQSLGQGLEFLIYFQGNSAPDKSGLPSDRFSAERTGGSVSTLTIQRTQQEDSAVYLCASSLDRGRVGDEQFFGPGTRLTVL.

This sequence joins TRBV19 and TRBJ1-2, with D unclear. Trimming removed 3 bases at V and 2 bases at J, with 7 bases between. This CDR3 has 13 residues. The germline gives CDR1 LNHDA, CDR2 SQIVND (reference sequence). CDR3 amino acids: CASSMAGNYGYTF. The CDR3 DNA sequence: TGTGCCAGTAGTATGGCGGGGAACTATGGCTACACCTTC.

The V gene is TRBV5-1, the J gene TRBJ1-4; unclear D gene. The V and J ends lost 0 bases and 0 bases respectively, with 6 bases between them. This CDR3 has 15 amino acids. In germline, CDR1 is SGHRS, CDR2 YFSETQ. The CDR3 spells CASSLESSTNEKLFF. The CDR3 bases are TGCGCCAGCAGCTTGGAATCATCAACTAATGAAAAACTGTTTTTT.

The chain is built from TRBV7-9 and TRBJ1-2; a weak D match, TRBD1 (5 bases). This CDR3 has 17 residues. With 1 base removed from V and 3 bases from J, the gap between germline ends came to 18 bases. The germline V gene encodes CDR1 SEHNR and CDR2 FQNEAQ (reference sequence). CDR3 sequence: CASSLVSVGGWDYGYTF. The CDR3 nucleotides are TGTGCCAGCAGCTTAGTGTCTGTGGGGGGATGGGACTATGGCTACACCTTC.

This clone has only one observation. This sample includes further DNA sequences coding for the same CDR3. This chain uses TRBV5-1 with TRBJ2-5; D possibly corresponds to TRBD2 (5 bases). The CDR3 is 13 amino acids. Germline CDR1 reads SGHRS; CDR2 reads YFSETQ. Between the trimmed V and J ends, which lost 4 bases and 4 bases, there was a span of 11 bases. The DNA for the CDR3 is TGCGCCAGCAGCCCCCCGGGAAGAGAGACCCAGTACTTC. Protein sequence: CASSPPGRETQYF. Drawing the rest from reference TRBV5-1 and TRBJ2-5, the complete variable domain is KAGVTQTPRYLIKTRGQQVTLSCSPISGHRSVSWYQQTPGQGLQFLFEYFSETQRNKGNFPGRFSGRQFSNSRSEMNVSTLELGDSALYLCASSPPGRETQYFGPGTRLLVL.

The rearrangement joins TRBV5-1 to TRBJ1-1; no firm D call. V was shortened by 5 bases and J by 0 bases, with 14 bases between the two germline ends. Per the germline V gene, CDR1 is SGHRS and CDR2 is YFSETQ. There are 15 residues in the CDR3. CDR3 DNA: TGCGCCAGCAGTAGTACGAGACTCCTGAACACTGAAGCTTTCTTT. Translated: CASSSTRLLNTEAFF.

CDR3 nucleotides: TGCGCCAGCAGCTTGAACCTAGCGGCCTACGAGCAGTACTTC. This gives the protein CASSLNLAAYEQYF. The chain employs TRBV5-1 and TRBJ2-7; 7 bases are a match to TRBD2. V lost 1 base and J lost 2; bases outside the gene matches: 3. Germline CDR1 SGHRS, CDR2 YFSETQ. CDR3 length: 14 amino acids.

V usage is TRBV29-1 and J usage is TRBJ1-1; possible D gene TRBD1, 5 bases. The CDR3 runs to 13 residues. The germline CDR1 and CDR2 sequences are SQVTM and ANQGSEA. V gave up 8 bases and J gave up 10 bases, with 23 bases separating them. DNA of the CDR3: TGCAGCACCCCGGGGGGAGGAAGATTGGGAGCTTTCTTT. Its translation is CSTPGGGRLGAFF.

This clone was observed a single time. CDR3 in amino acids: CASSLVQGEHSPLHF. The CDR3 DNA is TGTGCCAGCAGCTTAGTGCAGGGGGAACATTCACCCCTCCACTTT. This rearrangement joins TRBV7-2 to TRBJ1-6, with 7 bases fitting TRBD1. With V trimmed by 1 base and J by 8 bases, 5 bases remained unmatched. The CDR3 spans 15 residues. Germline lookup yields CDR1 SGHTA and CDR2 FQGNSA.

The rearrangement uses TRBV5-6 and TRBJ2-1; D is possibly TRBD2 (5 bases). Trimming stripped 2 bases from V and 2 bases from J, with 17 bases between. The germline CDR1 and CDR2 sequences are SGHDT and YYEEEE. The CDR3 consists of 17 residues. The CDR3 nucleotides are TGTGCCAGCAGCTTAAGGACCCCGGGAACTACCTACAATGAGCAGTTCTTC. It translates to CASSLRTPGTTYNEQFF.

The CDR3 DNA reads TGTGCCACCAGCAGAGGGAGAGGACTAGCCAATGAGCAGTTCTTC. Translation: CATSRGRGLANEQFF. The gene calls are TRBV15 and TRBJ2-1; 8 bases fit TRBD2. The CDR3 has 15 amino acids. The V gene end was trimmed by 1 base and the J gene end by 6 bases; junction bases not matched to a gene: 5. CDR1 is LNHNV and CDR2 is YYDKDF in the germline V gene (reference sequence).

The chain recombines TRBV19 with TRBJ2-1; 8 nucleotides align to TRBD2. The V segment lost 4 bases and the J segment 7 bases; nucleotides outside the gene matches: 6. Germline CDR1 reads LNHDA; CDR2 reads SQIVND (reference sequence). The CDR3 contains 14 residues. CDR3 in amino acids: CASSSTSGRNEQFF. In DNA, the CDR3 is TGTGCCAGTAGTAGTACTAGCGGAAGGAATGAGCAGTTCTTC. Using reference TRBV19 and TRBJ2-1 for the parts outside the CDR3, the full variable domain is DGGITQSPKYLFRKEGQNVTLSCEQNLNHDAMYWYRQDPGQGLRLIYYSQIVNDFQKGDIAEGYSVSREKKESFPLTVTSAQKNPTAFYLCASSSTSGRNEQFFGPGTRLTVL.

CDR3 amino acids: CASSFIAQTSTGELFF. The CDR3 nucleotides are TGCGCCAGCAGCTTCATAGCCCAGACCTCCACCGGGGAGCTGTTTTTT. The chain links TRBV5-1 to TRBJ2-2; D gene ambiguous. V lost 2 bases and J lost 4, with 15 bases in between. CDR3 size: 16 residues. Germline V gene sequence: CDR1 SGHRS, CDR2 YFSETQ.

The chain uses TRBV7-2 and TRBJ2-2; TRBD1 aligns across 8 bases. Germline V gene lookup returns CDR1 SGHTA and CDR2 FQGNSA. J gave up 1 base and V 2 bases, and 9 bases lay outside the gene matches. This CDR3 region has 18 residues. DNA of the CDR3: TGTGCCAGCAGCTTACTTGTCTCCGGGACAGGGAACACCGGGGAGCTGTTTTTT. Its translation: CASSLLVSGTGNTGELFF.

This chain links TRBV5-1 with TRBJ1-3; D not resolved. Germline V gives CDR1 SGHRS, CDR2 YFSETQ. Trimming stripped 0 bases from V and 0 bases from J, with 7 bases between. The CDR3 consists of 15 residues. This chain's CDR3 is CASSLGSDSGNTIYF. The CDR3 nucleotides read TGCGCCAGCAGCTTGGGGAGTGACTCTGGAAACACCATATATTTT.

Details on this clone: Relative to the germline gene, one junction end is altered; a read error may explain this. CDR3 DNA: TGTGCCAGCAGTTACTTCCCCGGGACTGGTAATTTACCCCTCCACTTT. Translating it yields CASSYFPGTGNLPLHF. The chain employs TRBV6-5 and TRBJ1-6, with a possible D match to TRBD1 (5 bases). The CDR3 has 16 amino acids. Germline CDR1 and CDR2: MNHEY and SVGAGI.

The rearrangement joins TRBV6-1 to TRBJ2-3; a weak D match, TRBD1 (6 bases). The length of the CDR3 is 16 residues. CDR1 MNHNS and CDR2 SASEGT come from the germline V gene. V lost 1 base to trimming and J lost 2 bases, with 13 bases between them. The CDR3 DNA reads TGTGCCAGCAGTGAAGTGTCAGGGGTGAACACAGATACGCAGTATTTT. It codes for CASSEVSGVNTDTQYF.

V and J are TRBV28 and TRBJ1-6, with 7 bases identical to TRBD1. Trimming removed 7 bases from V and 10 bases from J; junction bases left unmatched: 13. The CDR3 loop spans 15 amino acids. The germline V gene has CDR1 MDHEN and CDR2 SYDVKM. CDR3 sequence reads: CASTYGQEALSPLHF. The CDR3 nucleotides read TGTGCCAGCACCTACGGACAGGAGGCTTTGTCACCCCTCCACTTT.

This clone was picked up one time. V is TRBV11-2 and J is TRBJ2-7; a weak D match, TRBD2 (5 bases). The CDR3 extends over 17 amino acids. The V end lost 0 bases, the J end lost 3 bases, and 18 bases lay between the germline ends. Germline V lookup: CDR1 SGHAT, CDR2 FQNNGV. CDR3 sequence (DNA): TGTGCCAGCAGCTTAGATGGTAGGAGGTTCCTTCTCTACGAGCAGTACTTC. Its protein is CASSLDGRRFLLYEQYF.

The V gene is TRBV5-1, the J gene TRBJ2-1; weak D call: TRBD2 (6 bases). Germline V lookup: CDR1 SGHRS, CDR2 YFSETQ. V was trimmed by 0 bases and J by 7 bases, leaving 11 bases between them. The CDR3 consists of 14 residues. CDR3 coding DNA: TGCGCCAGCAGCTTGGTGGCGGGAAAGAATGAGCAGTTCTTC. As protein: CASSLVAGKNEQFF.

The chain employs TRBV5-6 and TRBJ1-4; D perhaps matches TRBD1 (5 bases). This CDR3 is 14 amino acids long. Germline values: CDR1 SGHDT, CDR2 YYEEEE. Trimming cost V 2 bases and J 8 bases, with 13 bases left between them. In DNA form, the CDR3 reads TGTGCCAGCAGCTTCCCTGACAGACGGGAAAAACTGTTTTTT. Protein: CASSFPDRREKLFF. Full variable domain (rest looked up from reference TRBV5-6 and TRBJ1-4): DAGVTQSPTHLIKTRGQQVTLRCSPKSGHDTVSWYQQALGQGPQFIFQYYEEEERQRGNFPDRFSGHQFPNYSSELNVNALLLGDSALYLCASSFPDRREKLFFGSGTQLSVL.